Shown below are 18 T cell receptor beta chains from a single sample sequenced in a study of OX40 agonist ivuxolimab in advanced cancers. The protocol was immunoSEQ multiplex PCR, while the TCRdb copy is restricted to in-frame clones and leaves out a portion. This table has approximately 99,000 clones, 80% to 95% appearing once. Source: CD4+ or CD8+ T cells sorted from blood, taken in a trial of the OX40 agonist ivuxolimab. These receptors were taken from an adult with an advanced solid tumor such as melanoma, head and neck, liver or kidney cancer.

The rearrangement uses TRBV5-1 and TRBJ1-2; D not certain. CDR1 is SGHRS, CDR2 YFSETQ, per germline. CDR3 length: 15 amino acids. V was shortened by 1 base and J by 8 bases, with 18 bases between the two germline ends. Here the CDR3 DNA reads TGCGCCAGCAGCTTGTCGCCAGCGGATACATCCGGCTACACCTTC. This sequence encodes CASSLSPADTSGYTF.

This clone was detected only once. CDR3 sequence reads: CASSSPGQGSTEAFF. The CDR3 DNA reads TGTGCCAGCAGTTCCCCAGGACAGGGCAGCACTGAAGCTTTCTTT. The chain recombines TRBV6-1 with TRBJ1-1, with 8 bases matching TRBD1. CDR3 length: 15 residues. Germline trimming cut 5 bases from V and 4 bases from J; bases unmatched to any gene: 9. Germline V gene data show CDR1 as MNHNS and CDR2 as SASEGT.

V usage is TRBV30 and J usage is TRBJ2-1; 14 bases fit TRBD2. Germline V CDR1 and CDR2: GTSNPN, SVGIG (reference sequence). CDR3 length equals 16 residues. The junction had 7 bases not matched to a gene; V was cut back by 3 bases and J by 6 bases. The CDR3: CAWRGTSGRLGNEQFF. Here the CDR3 DNA reads TGTGCCTGGAGGGGGACTAGCGGGAGACTGGGCAATGAGCAGTTCTTC.

This clone appeared a few times. The chain carries TRBV7-3 and TRBJ2-1, with 10 positions matching TRBD2. CDR3 size: 17 residues. CDR1 SGHTA and CDR2 FQGTGA come from the germline V gene. V shed 2 bases, J shed 8 bases, and the junction held 12 bases outside the gene matches. CDR3 nucleotides: TGTGCCAGCAGCTTACAGGGTTCTAGCGGGAGTATTGATGAGCAGTTCTTC. The encoded protein is CASSLQGSSGSIDEQFF.

V usage is TRBV5-1 and J usage is TRBJ1-1, with no clear D. This CDR3 is 15 amino acids long. V dropped 1 base and J dropped 1 base, with 11 bases sitting between them. Germline V lookup: CDR1 SGHRS, CDR2 YFSETQ. The CDR3 DNA is TGCGCCAGCAGCTTGTGGGGTGCGGGGAACACTGAAGCTTTCTTT. Its translation: CASSLWGAGNTEAFF.

The chain combines TRBV6-5 with TRBJ2-7, with 9 bases aligning to TRBD2. Germline V gene data show CDR1 as MNHEY and CDR2 as SVGAGI. The CDR3 spans 14 residues. Unmatched junction bases numbered 9, after V lost 7 bases and J lost 5 bases. The CDR3 loop is CASKREAAAHEQYF. The CDR3 DNA follows: TGTGCCAGCAAGCGGGAGGCCGCGGCCCACGAGCAGTACTTC.

V is TRBV5-4 and J is TRBJ2-1; TRBD2 might be the D (6 bases). The germline gives CDR1 SGHNT, CDR2 YYREEE (reference sequence). Trimming pared 3 bases from V and 10 bases from J, leaving 14 bases between. The CDR3 is 13 amino acids. CDR3 in amino acids: CASSSRTGEEQFF. CDR3 coding DNA: TGTGCCAGCAGCTCCCGGACGGGGGAGGAGCAGTTCTTC.

This chain uses TRBV19 with TRBJ2-7; D perhaps matches TRBD2 (5 bases). With 4 bases removed from V and 2 bases from J, the gap between germline ends came to 9 bases. Per the germline V gene, CDR1 is LNHDA and CDR2 is SQIVND (reference sequence). The CDR3 consists of 13 residues. The CDR3 DNA reads TGTGCCAGTAGTACGGACGGGACCTACGAGCAGTACTTC. It codes for CASSTDGTYEQYF.

The chain employs TRBV7-9 and TRBJ2-2; D is undetermined. CDR1 is SEHNR and CDR2 is FQNEAQ in the germline V gene (reference sequence). V was cut by 4 bases and J by 0 bases, with 9 bases left in between. The CDR3 has 15 amino acids. This chain's CDR3 is CASSSPNTNTGELFF. In DNA, the CDR3 is TGTGCCAGCAGCTCCCCCAATACGAACACCGGGGAGCTGTTTTTT.

The chain couples TRBV18 to TRBJ2-7; D not certain. The germline V gene has CDR1 KGHSH and CDR2 LQKENI. This CDR3 has 14 residues. Between the trimmed V and J ends, which lost 0 bases and 1 base, there was a span of 7 bases. This CDR3 reads CASSPPTQSYEQYF. As DNA, the CDR3 is TGTGCCAGCTCACCACCGACACAGTCCTACGAGCAGTACTTC.

This chain uses TRBV18 with TRBJ1-5; 9 positions match TRBD1. Germline CDR1 is KGHSH and CDR2 is LQKENI. CDR3 length: 15 residues. V lost 4 bases, J lost 5 bases, and 6 bases stayed unmatched. CDR3 loop: CASSLGQGMDQPQHF. The CDR3 nucleotides are TGTGCCAGCTCACTGGGACAGGGTATGGATCAGCCCCAGCATTTT. Full variable domain (rest looked up from reference TRBV18 and TRBJ1-5): NAGVMQNPRHLVRRRGQEARLRCSPMKGHSHVYWYRQLPEEGLKFMVYLQKENIIDESGMPKERFSAEFPKEGPSILRIQQVVRGDSAAYFCASSLGQGMDQPQHFGDGTRLSIL.

This clone was seen a handful of times. The chain links TRBV11-3 to TRBJ2-5, with D perhaps matching TRBD1 (6 bases). This CDR3 contains 14 residues. Germline lookup yields CDR1 SGHNT and CDR2 YENEEA. Trimming took off 6 bases at V and 1 base at J, with 12 bases between the two ends. CDR3 nucleotide sequence: TGTGCCAGCAGTTTAAGGACAGTCCAAGAGACCCAGTACTTC. The encoded protein is CASSLRTVQETQYF. Full variable domain (rest looked up from reference TRBV11-3 and TRBJ2-5): EAGVVQSPRYKIIEKKQPVAFWCNPISGHNTLYWYLQNLGQGPELLIRYENEEAVDDSQLPKDRFSAERLKGVDSTLKIQPAELGDSAVYLCASSLRTVQETQYFGPGTRLLVL.

The rearrangement joins TRBV19 to TRBJ2-7; 7 bases map to TRBD1. CDR3 length: 15 amino acids. Germline lookup yields CDR1 LNHDA and CDR2 SQIVND (reference sequence). V shed 5 bases and J 0 bases; nucleotides not matched to a gene: 7. Here the CDR3 DNA reads TGTGCCAGTAGTCCAGTCGGGGACAGCTCCTACGAGCAGTACTTC. Its translation: CASSPVGDSSYEQYF.

The chain employs TRBV6-1 and TRBJ1-1, with 7 bases fitting TRBD1. CDR1 is MNHNS and CDR2 is SASEGT in the germline V gene. The CDR3 is 15 residues long. V lost 5 bases, J lost 6 bases, and 12 bases stayed unmatched. CDR3 residues: CASSLNQGGNPEAFF. The CDR3 nucleotides read TGTGCCAGCAGTTTAAACCAGGGGGGAAACCCTGAAGCTTTCTTT.

V is TRBV18 and J is TRBJ1-1, with unresolved D. V shed 4 bases and J shed 8 bases, with 14 bases lying between them. The germline V gene has CDR1 KGHSH and CDR2 LQKENI. The CDR3 runs to 13 residues. CDR3 protein: CASSLSRGPEAFF. The CDR3 region has the DNA TGTGCCAGCTCACTATCACGGGGTCCCGAAGCTTTCTTT. The full variable domain, rest sourced from reference TRBV18 and TRBJ1-1, is NAGVMQNPRHLVRRRGQEARLRCSPMKGHSHVYWYRQLPEEGLKFMVYLQKENIIDESGMPKERFSAEFPKEGPSILRIQQVVRGDSAAYFCASSLSRGPEAFFGQGTRLTVV.

This rearrangement joins TRBV5-1 to TRBJ1-1, with TRBD1 as a possible D gene (5 bases). Trimming left V 3 bases short and J 6 bases short, with 30 bases between. CDR3 length equals 19 residues. Germline V gene lookup returns CDR1 SGHRS and CDR2 YFSETQ. The CDR3 spells CASSSNLRQPEGDKAEAFF. DNA of the CDR3: TGCGCCAGCAGCTCAAACCTTCGACAGCCGGAGGGAGATAAGGCTGAAGCTTTCTTT.

The chain employs TRBV5-1 and TRBJ1-1; perhaps TRBD1 as D (6 bases). V lost 2 bases to trimming and J lost 3 bases, with 14 bases between them. The length of the CDR3 is 15 residues. The germline V gene encodes CDR1 SGHRS and CDR2 YFSETQ. The CDR3 region is CASSFGGQSYTEAFF. CDR3 nucleotides: TGCGCCAGCAGCTTTGGAGGACAGTCCTACACTGAAGCTTTCTTT.

The chain employs TRBV5-1 and TRBJ2-7, with a weak D call TRBD1 (6 bases). Trimming removed 0 bases from V and 3 bases from J, with 16 bases in between. Germline CDR1 SGHRS, CDR2 YFSETQ. The CDR3 contains 16 residues. This CDR3 reads CASSLALGQGNYEQYF. CDR3 coding DNA: TGCGCCAGCAGCTTGGCCCTTGGGCAGGGGAACTACGAGCAGTACTTC.